This T cell receptor (beta chain) was recovered during a study of cytomegalovirus exposure and HLA in healthy donors. The study's findings and limits: It was only CMV serostatus that was available as immune exposure information. An analysis was carried out later, and it reportedly showed fewer N-insertions in an Asian-associated ancestry cluster than the approximately 700-donor mean.

Primers: 60 Vbeta forward and 13 Jbeta reverse. Generated by immunoSEQ multiplex PCR, the TCRdb table keeps only in-frame clones and is missing some. The sample includes about 200,000 clones, roughly 83% of them seen just once. As regards this clone: What it recognizes is unknown.

The CDR3 length is 13 residues. The V gene's germline CDR1 is MDHEN and CDR2 SYDVKM. With V trimmed by 9 bases and J by 9 bases, 7 bases remained unmatched. This chain connects TRBV28 to TRBJ2-2, with TRBD1 matching 10 bases. The clonotype originates from a woman in her forties or fifties in good health and CMV-seronegative. The sequencing input was PBMCs. The CDR3 nucleotides are TGTGCCAGTACCCGACAGGGGGCCAGGGAGCTGTTTTTT. This gives the protein CASTRQGARELFF.